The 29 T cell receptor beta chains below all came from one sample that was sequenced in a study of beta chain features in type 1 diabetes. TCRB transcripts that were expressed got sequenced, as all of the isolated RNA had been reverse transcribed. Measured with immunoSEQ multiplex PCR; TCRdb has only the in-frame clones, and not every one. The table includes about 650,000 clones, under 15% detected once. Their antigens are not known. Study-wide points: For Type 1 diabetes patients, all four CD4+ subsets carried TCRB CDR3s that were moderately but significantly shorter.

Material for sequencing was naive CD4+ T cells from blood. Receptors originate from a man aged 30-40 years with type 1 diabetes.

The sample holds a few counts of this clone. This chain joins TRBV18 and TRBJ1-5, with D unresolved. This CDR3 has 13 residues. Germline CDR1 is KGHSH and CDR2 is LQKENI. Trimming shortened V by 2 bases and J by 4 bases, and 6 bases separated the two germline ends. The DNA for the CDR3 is TGTGCCAGCTCACCAGTGGGAAATCAGCCCCAGCATTTT. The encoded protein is CASSPVGNQPQHF.

The CDR3 DNA reads TGCGCCAGCAGCCATTTGGGACAGGGGGCCTATGGCTACACCTTC. Encoded protein: CASSHLGQGAYGYTF. This rearrangement joins TRBV4-3 to TRBJ1-2, with 12 bases identical to TRBD1. J was trimmed by 4 bases and V by 3 bases; bases with no gene match: 3. The CDR3 loop spans 15 amino acids. Per the germline V gene, CDR1 is LGHNA and CDR2 is YSLEER.

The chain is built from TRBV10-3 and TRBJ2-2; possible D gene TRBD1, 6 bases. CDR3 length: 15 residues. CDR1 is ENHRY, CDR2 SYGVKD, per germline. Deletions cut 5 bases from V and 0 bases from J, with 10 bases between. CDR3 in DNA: TGTGCCATCAGTATAGGACAGCCGAACACCGGGGAGCTGTTTTTT. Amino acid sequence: CAISIGQPNTGELFF.

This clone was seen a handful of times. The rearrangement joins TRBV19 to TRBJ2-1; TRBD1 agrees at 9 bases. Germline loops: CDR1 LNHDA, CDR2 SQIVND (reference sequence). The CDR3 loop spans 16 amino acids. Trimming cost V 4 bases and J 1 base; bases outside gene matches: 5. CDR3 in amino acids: CASSTGTGRSYNEQFF. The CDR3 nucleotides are TGTGCCAGTAGTACCGGGACAGGGAGGTCCTACAATGAGCAGTTCTTC. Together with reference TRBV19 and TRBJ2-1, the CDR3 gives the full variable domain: DGGITQSPKYLFRKEGQNVTLSCEQNLNHDAMYWYRQDPGQGLRLIYYSQIVNDFQKGDIAEGYSVSREKKESFPLTVTSAQKNPTAFYLCASSTGTGRSYNEQFFGPGTRLTVL.

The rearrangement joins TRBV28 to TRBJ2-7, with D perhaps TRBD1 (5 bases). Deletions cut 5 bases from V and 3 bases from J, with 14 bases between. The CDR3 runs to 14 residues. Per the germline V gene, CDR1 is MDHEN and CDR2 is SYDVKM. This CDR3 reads CASSNPGSDYEQYF. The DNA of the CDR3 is TGTGCCAGCAGTAATCCAGGGTCGGACTACGAGCAGTACTTC. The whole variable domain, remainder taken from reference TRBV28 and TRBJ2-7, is DVKVTQSSRYLVKRTGEKVFLECVQDMDHENMFWYRQDPGLGLRLIYFSYDVKMKEKGDIPEGYSVSREKKERFSLILESASTNQTSMYLCASSNPGSDYEQYFGPGTRLTVT.

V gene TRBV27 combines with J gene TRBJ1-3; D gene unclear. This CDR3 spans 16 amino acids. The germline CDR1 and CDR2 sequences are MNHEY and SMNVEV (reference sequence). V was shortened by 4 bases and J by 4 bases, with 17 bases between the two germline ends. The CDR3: CASSWSPPFQGNTIYF. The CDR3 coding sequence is TGTGCCAGCAGTTGGTCCCCCCCCTTCCAAGGAAACACCATATATTTT.

Here the CDR3 reads CASSPDSDGYTF. CDR3 coding DNA: TGTGCCAGCAGTCCCGACAGCGATGGCTACACCTTC. The chain uses TRBV28 and TRBJ1-2; TRBD1 is a possible D gene (5 bases). Per the germline V gene, CDR1 is MDHEN and CDR2 is SYDVKM. Between the trimmed V and J ends, which lost 5 bases and 6 bases, there was a span of 10 bases. This CDR3 has 12 residues.

CDR3 amino acids: CASSPGRVQENTEAFF. In DNA form, the CDR3 reads TGTGCCAGCAGCCCTGGTCGGGTACAGGAGAACACTGAAGCTTTCTTT. This sequence joins TRBV9 and TRBJ1-1; a possible D gene is TRBD1 (5 bases). Germline CDR1 reads SGDLS; CDR2 reads YYNGEE. The length of the CDR3 is 16 residues. The germline V and J ends were trimmed by 4 bases and 1 base, with 17 bases remaining between them.

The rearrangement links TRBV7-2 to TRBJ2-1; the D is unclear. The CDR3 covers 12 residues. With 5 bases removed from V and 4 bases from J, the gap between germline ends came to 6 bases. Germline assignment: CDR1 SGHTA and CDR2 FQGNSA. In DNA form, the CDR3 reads TGTGCCAGCAGCCCTAGGTACAATGAGCAGTTCTTC. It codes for CASSPRYNEQFF.

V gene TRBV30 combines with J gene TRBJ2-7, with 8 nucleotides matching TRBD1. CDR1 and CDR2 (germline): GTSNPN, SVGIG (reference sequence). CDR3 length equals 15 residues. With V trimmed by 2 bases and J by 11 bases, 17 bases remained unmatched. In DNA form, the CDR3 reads TGTGCCTGGAGTCCCGGGGACAGGTTCTTCCCGGGGGAGTACTTC. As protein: CAWSPGDRFFPGEYF.

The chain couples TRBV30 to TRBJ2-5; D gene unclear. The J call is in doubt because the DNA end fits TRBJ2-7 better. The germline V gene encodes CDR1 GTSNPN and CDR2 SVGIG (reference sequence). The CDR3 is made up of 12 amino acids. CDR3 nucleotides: TGTGCCTGGAGTGTTCGGCCCTACGAGCAGTACTTC. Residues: CAWSVRPYEQYF.

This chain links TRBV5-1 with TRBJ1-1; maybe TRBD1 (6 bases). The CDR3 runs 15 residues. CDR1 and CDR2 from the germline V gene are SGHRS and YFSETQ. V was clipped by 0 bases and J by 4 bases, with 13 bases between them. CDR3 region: CASSLAGQGSTEAFF. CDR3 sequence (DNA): TGCGCCAGCAGCTTGGCCGGGCAGGGGAGCACTGAAGCTTTCTTT.

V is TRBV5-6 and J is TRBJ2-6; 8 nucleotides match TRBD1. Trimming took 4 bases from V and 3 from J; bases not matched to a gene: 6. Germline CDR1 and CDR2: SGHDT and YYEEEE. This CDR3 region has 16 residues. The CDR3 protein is CASSRQGSGGANVLTF. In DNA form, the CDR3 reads TGTGCCAGCAGCCGACAGGGGTCTGGTGGGGCCAACGTCCTGACTTTC.

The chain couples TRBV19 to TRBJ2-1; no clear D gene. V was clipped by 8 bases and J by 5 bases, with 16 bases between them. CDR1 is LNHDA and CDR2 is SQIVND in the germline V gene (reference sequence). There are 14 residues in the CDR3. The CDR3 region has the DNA TGTGCCAGTGCCCCCCTCCTAAGTCACAATGAGCAGTTCTTC. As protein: CASAPLLSHNEQFF.

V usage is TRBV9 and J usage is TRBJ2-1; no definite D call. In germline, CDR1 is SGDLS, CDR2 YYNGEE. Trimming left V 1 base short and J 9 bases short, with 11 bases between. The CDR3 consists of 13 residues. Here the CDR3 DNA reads TGTGCCAGCAGCGTAATCCCACGGGCTGAGCAGTTCTTC. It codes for CASSVIPRAEQFF.

The CDR3 spells CASSILPGASNQPQHF. CDR3 nucleotides: TGTGCCAGTAGTATTCTCCCGGGGGCCAGCAATCAGCCCCAGCATTTT. The gene calls are TRBV19 and TRBJ1-5; D is possibly TRBD1 (6 bases). Trimming left V 3 bases short and J 1 base short, with 13 bases between. Germline-derived CDR1 and CDR2 are LNHDA and SQIVND (reference sequence). The CDR3 length is 16 residues.

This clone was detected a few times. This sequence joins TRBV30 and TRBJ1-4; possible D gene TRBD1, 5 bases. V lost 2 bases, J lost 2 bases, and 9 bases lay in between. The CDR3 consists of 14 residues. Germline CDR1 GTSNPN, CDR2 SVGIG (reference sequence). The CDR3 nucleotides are TGTGCCTGGAGTCCCGGGGCCACTAATGAAAAACTGTTTTTT. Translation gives CAWSPGATNEKLFF.

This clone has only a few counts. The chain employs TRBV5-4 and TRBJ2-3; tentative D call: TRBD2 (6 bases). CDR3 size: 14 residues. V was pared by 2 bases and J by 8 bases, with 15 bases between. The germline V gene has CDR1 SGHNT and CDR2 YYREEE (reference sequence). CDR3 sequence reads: CASSLGQDGSTQYF. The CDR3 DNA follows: TGTGCCAGCAGCTTAGGGCAGGACGGGAGTACGCAGTATTTT.

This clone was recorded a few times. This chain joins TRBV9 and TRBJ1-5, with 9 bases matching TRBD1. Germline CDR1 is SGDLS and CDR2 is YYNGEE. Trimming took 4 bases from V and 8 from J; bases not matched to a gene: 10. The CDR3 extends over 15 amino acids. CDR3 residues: CASSLRGQGVEPQHF. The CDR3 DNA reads TGTGCCAGCAGCCTTCGGGGACAGGGAGTTGAGCCCCAGCATTTT.

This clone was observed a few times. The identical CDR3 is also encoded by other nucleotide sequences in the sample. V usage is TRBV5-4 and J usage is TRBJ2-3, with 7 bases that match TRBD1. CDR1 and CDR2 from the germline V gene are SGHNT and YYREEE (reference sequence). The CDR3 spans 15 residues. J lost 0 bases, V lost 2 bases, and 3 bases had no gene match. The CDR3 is CASSLQGISTDTQYF. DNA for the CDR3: TGTGCCAGCAGCTTACAGGGGATTAGCACAGATACGCAGTATTTT.

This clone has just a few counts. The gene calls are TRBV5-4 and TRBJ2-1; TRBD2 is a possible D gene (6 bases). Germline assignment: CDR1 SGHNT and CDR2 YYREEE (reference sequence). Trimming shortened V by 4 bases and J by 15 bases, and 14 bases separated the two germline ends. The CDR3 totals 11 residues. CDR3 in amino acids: CASSQRALAFF. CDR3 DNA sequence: TGTGCCAGCAGCCAGCGGGCTCTCGCGTTCTTC.

CDR3 bases: TGTGCCAGCAGCCCACAGGGTGACGCAGTAGGAAGGCAGTACTTC. Its protein product is CASSPQGDAVGRQYF. The chain is built from TRBV9 and TRBJ2-7, with D maybe TRBD1 (6 bases). V was pared by 4 bases and J by 9 bases, with 23 bases between. Germline V gives CDR1 SGDLS, CDR2 YYNGEE. The CDR3 is 15 amino acids.

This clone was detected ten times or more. The CDR3 loop is CSVRDRAGGYEQYF. The DNA of the CDR3 is TGCAGCGTTCGCGACAGGGCCGGGGGCTACGAGCAGTACTTC. The rearrangement joins TRBV29-1 to TRBJ2-7; possible D gene TRBD1, 7 bases. The length of the CDR3 is 14 residues. The germline CDR1 and CDR2 sequences are SQVTM and ANQGSEA. V lost 5 bases, J lost 3 bases, and 17 bases lay in between.

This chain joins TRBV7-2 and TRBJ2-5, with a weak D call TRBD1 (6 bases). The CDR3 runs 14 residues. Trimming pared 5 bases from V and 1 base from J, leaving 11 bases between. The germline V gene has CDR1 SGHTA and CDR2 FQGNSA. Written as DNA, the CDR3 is TGTGCCAGCAGCCCGTGGACAGCCCAAGAGACCCAGTACTTC. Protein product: CASSPWTAQETQYF.

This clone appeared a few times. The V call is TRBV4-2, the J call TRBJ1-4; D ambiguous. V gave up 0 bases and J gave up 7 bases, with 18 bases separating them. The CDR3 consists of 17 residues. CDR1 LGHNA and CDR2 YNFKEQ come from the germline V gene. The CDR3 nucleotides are TGTGCCAGCAGCCAAGATTCCCCCCAGAGGAGTGGTGAAAAACTGTTTTTT. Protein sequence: CASSQDSPQRSGEKLFF.

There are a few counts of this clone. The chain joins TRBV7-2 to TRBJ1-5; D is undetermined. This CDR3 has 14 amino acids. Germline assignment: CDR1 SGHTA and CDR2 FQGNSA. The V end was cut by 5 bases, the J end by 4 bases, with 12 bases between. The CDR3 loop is CASSADTYNQPQHF. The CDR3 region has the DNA TGTGCCAGCAGCGCAGACACCTATAATCAGCCCCAGCATTTT. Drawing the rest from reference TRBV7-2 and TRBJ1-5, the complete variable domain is GAGVSQSPSNKVTEKGKDVELRCDPISGHTALYWYRQSLGQGLEFLIYFQGNSAPDKSGLPSDRFSAERTGGSVSTLTIQRTQQEDSAVYLCASSADTYNQPQHFGDGTRLSIL.

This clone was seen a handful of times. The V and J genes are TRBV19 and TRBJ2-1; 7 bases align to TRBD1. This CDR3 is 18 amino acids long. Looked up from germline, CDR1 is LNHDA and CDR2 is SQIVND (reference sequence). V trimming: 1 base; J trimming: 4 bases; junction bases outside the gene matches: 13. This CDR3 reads CASSIVSFEGAPYNEQFF. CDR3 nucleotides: TGTGCCAGTAGTATAGTTTCCTTCGAGGGGGCTCCTTACAATGAGCAGTTCTTC.

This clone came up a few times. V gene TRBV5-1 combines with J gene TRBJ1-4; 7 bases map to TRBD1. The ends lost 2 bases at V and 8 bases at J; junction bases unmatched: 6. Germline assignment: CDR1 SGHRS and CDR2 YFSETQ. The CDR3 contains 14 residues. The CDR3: CASSLSGQEEKLFF. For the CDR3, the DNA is TGCGCCAGCAGCTTATCCGGACAGGAGGAAAAACTGTTTTTT.

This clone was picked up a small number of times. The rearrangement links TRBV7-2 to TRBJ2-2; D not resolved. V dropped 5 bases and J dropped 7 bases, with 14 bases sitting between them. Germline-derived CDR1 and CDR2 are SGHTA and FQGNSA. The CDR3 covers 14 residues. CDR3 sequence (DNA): TGTGCCAGCAGCCTGGGCCTCCCGGGCGGGGAGCTGTTTTTT. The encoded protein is CASSLGLPGGELFF.